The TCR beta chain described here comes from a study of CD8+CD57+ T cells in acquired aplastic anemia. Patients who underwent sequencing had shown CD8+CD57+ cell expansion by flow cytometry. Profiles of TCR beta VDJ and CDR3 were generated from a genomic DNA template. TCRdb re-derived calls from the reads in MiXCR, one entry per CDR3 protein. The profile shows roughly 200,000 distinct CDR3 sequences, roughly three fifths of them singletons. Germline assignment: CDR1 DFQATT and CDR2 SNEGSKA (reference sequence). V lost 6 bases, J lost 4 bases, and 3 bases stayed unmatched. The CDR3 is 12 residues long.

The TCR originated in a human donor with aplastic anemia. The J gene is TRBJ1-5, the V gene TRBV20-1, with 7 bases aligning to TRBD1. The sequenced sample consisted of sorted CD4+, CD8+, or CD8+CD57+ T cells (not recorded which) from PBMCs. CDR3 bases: TGCAGTGCCAAACAGGGGAATCAGCCCCAGCATTTT. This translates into CSAKQGNQPQHF.